This T cell receptor beta chain was captured in a study of blood T cell repertoires in COVID-19. Overall study: Whether acute or convalescent, the COVID-19 samples came from the United States, Italy and Spain. Sources were T cells, B-cell-depleted T cells, or PBMCs; the material itself was cDNA or gDNA.

This CDR3 has 16 residues. Trimming cost V 4 bases and J 1 base; bases outside gene matches: 9. Germline V gene sequence: CDR1 LNHDA, CDR2 SQIVND (reference sequence). This clone was recorded once. Original processing notes: Reference gene primer amplification gave nucleated cell count estimates. Libraries were prepared by immunoSEQ multiplex PCR; TCRdb keeps only in-frame clonotypes and omits some of them. V and J calls and clone size follow that table, whereas D and trimming were derived from the DNA. Seen here are approximately 77,000 clones, 75% to 85% observed once, and the top ten hold 4% to 6%.

The clonotype was recovered from an older woman with acute or convalescent COVID-19. The chain couples TRBV19 to TRBJ1-1; 7 nucleotides line up with TRBD1. Sequenced sample: peripheral blood. The DNA for the CDR3 is TGTGCCAGTAGTAGAAGTACACAGGGGAGGAACACTGAAGCTTTCTTT. As protein: CASSRSTQGRNTEAFF.